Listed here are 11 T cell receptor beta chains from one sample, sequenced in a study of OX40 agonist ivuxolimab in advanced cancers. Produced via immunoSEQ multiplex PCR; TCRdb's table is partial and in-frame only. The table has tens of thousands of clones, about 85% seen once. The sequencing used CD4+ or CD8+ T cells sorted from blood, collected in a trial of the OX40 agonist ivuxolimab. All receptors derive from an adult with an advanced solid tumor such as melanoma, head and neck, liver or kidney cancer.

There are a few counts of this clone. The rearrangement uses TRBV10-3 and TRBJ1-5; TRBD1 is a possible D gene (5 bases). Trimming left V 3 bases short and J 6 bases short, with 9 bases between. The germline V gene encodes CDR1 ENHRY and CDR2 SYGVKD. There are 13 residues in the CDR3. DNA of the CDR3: TGTGCCATCAGTGAACAGGTGGGTCAGCCCCAGCATTTT. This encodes CAISEQVGQPQHF.

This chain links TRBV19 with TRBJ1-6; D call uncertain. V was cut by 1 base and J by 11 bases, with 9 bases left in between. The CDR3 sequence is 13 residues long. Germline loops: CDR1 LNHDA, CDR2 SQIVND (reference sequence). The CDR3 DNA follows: TGTGCCAGTAGTATAGGCCAATATGCACCCCTCCACTTT. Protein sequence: CASSIGQYAPLHF.

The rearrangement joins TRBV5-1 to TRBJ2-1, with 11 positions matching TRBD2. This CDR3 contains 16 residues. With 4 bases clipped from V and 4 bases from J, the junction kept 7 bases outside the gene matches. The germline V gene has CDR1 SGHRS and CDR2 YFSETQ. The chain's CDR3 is CASSPSGLADYNEQFF. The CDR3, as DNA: TGCGCCAGCAGCCCTTCGGGACTAGCGGATTACAATGAGCAGTTCTTC.

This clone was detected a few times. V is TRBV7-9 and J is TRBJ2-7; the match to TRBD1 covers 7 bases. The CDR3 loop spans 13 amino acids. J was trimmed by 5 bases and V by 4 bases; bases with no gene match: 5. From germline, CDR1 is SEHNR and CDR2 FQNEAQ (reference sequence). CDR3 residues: CASSYRQGHEQYF. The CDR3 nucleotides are TGTGCCAGCAGCTACAGACAGGGCCACGAGCAGTACTTC.

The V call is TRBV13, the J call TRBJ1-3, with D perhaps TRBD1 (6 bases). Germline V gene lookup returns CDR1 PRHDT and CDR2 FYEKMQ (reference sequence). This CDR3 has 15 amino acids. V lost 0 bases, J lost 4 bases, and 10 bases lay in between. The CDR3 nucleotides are TGTGCCAGCAGCTTAGGCCAGGGGCAAGGAAACACCATATATTTT. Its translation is CASSLGQGQGNTIYF.

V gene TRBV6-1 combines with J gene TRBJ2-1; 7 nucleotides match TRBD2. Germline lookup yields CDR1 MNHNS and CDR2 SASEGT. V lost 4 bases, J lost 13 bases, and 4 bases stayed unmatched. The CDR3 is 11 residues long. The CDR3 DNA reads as TGTGCCAGCAGTGCGACTAGCATTCAGTTCTTC. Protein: CASSATSIQFF.

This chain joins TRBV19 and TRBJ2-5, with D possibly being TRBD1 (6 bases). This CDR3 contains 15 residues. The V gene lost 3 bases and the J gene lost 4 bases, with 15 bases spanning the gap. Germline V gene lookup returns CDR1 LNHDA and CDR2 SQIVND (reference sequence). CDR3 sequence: CASSIRHIGGETQYF. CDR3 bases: TGTGCCAGTAGTATTCGACACATAGGGGGAGAGACCCAGTACTTC.

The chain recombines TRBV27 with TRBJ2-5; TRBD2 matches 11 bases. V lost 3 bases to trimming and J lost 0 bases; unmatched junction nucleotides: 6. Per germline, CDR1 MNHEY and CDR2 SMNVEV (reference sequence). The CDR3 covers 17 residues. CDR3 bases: TGTGCCAGCAGTTTTGGCCTAGCGGGAGGACACCAAGAGACCCAGTACTTC. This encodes CASSFGLAGGHQETQYF.

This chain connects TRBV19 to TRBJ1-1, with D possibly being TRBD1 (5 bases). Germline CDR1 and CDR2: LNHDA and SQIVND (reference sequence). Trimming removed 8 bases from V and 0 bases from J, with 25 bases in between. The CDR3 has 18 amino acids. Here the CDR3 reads CASGGGTRSGIMNTEAFF. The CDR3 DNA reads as TGTGCCAGTGGGGGGGGGACCCGATCAGGTATCATGAACACTGAAGCTTTCTTT. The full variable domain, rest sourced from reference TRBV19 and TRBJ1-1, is DGGITQSPKYLFRKEGQNVTLSCEQNLNHDAMYWYRQDPGQGLRLIYYSQIVNDFQKGDIAEGYSVSREKKESFPLTVTSAQKNPTAFYLCASGGGTRSGIMNTEAFFGQGTRLTVV.

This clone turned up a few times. Here the CDR3 DNA reads TGTGCCAGCAGTTACCGGTATAGGGATGAGCAGTTCTTC. It is translated as CASSYRYRDEQFF. J is TRBJ2-1 and V is TRBV6-6; D is ambiguous. This CDR3 is built from 13 residues. The V and J ends lost 2 bases and 8 bases respectively, with 10 bases between them. Germline CDR1 reads MNHNY; CDR2 reads SVGAGI (reference sequence).

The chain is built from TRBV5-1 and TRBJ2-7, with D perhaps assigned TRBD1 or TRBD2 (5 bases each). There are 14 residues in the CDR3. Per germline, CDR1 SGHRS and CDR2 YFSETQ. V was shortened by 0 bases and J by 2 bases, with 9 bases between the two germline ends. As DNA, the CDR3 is TGCGCCAGCAGCTTGGCTCCGGGACCCTACGAGCAGTACTTC. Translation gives CASSLAPGPYEQYF.